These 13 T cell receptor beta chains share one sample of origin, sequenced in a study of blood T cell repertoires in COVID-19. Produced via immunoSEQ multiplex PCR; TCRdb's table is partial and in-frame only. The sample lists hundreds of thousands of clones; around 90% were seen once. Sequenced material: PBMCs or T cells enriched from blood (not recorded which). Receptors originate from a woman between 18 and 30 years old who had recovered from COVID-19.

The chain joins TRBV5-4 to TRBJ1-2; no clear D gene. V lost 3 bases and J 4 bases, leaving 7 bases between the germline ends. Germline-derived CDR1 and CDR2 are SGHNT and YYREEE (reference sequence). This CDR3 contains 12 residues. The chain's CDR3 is CASSSGSYGYTF. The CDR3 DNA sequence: TGTGCCAGCAGCTCAGGCAGCTATGGCTACACCTTC.

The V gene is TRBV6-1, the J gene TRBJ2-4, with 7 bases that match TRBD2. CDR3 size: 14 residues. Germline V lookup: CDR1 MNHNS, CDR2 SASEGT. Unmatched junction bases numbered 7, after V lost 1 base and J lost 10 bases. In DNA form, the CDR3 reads TGTGCCAGCAGTGAAGGGTGGGGGGGTCTAATTCAGTACTTC. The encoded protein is CASSEGWGGLIQYF.

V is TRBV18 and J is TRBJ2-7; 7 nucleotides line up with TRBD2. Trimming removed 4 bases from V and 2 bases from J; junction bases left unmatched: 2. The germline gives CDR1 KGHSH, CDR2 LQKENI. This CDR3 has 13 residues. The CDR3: CASSQAGAYEQYF. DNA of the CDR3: TGTGCCAGCTCACAGGCGGGAGCCTACGAGCAGTACTTC.

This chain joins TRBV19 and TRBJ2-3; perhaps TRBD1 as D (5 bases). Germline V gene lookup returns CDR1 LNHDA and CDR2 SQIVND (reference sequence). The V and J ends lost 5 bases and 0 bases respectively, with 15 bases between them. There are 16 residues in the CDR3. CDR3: CASSADRTTSTDTQYF. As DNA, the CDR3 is TGTGCCAGTAGTGCAGACCGGACAACTAGCACAGATACGCAGTATTTT.

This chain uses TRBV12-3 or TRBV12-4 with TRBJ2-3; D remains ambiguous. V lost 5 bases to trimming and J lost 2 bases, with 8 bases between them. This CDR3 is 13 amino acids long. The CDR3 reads CASSRDITDTQYF. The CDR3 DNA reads TGTGCCAGCAGTCGAGATATCACAGATACGCAGTATTTT.

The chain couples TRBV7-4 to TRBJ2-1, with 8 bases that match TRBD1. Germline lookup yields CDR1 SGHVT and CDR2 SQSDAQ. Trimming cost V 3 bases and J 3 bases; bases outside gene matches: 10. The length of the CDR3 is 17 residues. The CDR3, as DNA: TGTGCCAGCAGCTTGACAAAAACGGGACAGGACTACAATGAGCAGTTCTTC. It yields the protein CASSLTKTGQDYNEQFF.

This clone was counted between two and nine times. CDR3 residues: CASSLVGGNLNYGYTF. In nucleotides, the CDR3 is TGTGCCAGCAGCTTAGTGGGGGGGAACCTAAACTATGGCTACACCTTC. This chain connects TRBV7-2 to TRBJ1-2; a possible D gene is TRBD1 (5 bases). The CDR3 extends over 16 amino acids. Trimming removed 1 base at V and 2 bases at J, with 14 bases between. Germline V gene data show CDR1 as SGHTA and CDR2 as FQGNSA.

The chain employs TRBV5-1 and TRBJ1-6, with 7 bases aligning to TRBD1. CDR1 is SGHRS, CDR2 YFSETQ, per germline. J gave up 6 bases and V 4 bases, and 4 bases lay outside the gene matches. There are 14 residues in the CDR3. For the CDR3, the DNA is TGCGCCAGCAGCGAAAACAGGGGTAATTCACCCCTCCACTTT. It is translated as CASSENRGNSPLHF.

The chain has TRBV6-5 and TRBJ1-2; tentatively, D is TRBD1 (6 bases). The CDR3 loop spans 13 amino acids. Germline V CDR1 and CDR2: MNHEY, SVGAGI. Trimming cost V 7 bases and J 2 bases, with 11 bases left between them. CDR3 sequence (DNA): TGTGCCAGCAAATCGGGACAAAACTATGGCTACACCTTC. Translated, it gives CASKSGQNYGYTF.

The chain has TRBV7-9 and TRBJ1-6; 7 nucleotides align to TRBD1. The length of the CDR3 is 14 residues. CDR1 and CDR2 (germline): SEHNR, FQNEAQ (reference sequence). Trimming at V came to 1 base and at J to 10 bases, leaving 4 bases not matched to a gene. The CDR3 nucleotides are TGTGCCAGCAGCTTAGTCGACAGGGACTCACCCCTCCACTTT. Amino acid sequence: CASSLVDRDSPLHF.

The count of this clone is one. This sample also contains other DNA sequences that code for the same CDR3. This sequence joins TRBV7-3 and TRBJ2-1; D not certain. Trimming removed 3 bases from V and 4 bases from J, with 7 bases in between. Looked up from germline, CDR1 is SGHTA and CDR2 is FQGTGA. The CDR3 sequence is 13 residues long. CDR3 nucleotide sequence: TGTGCCAGCAGCTTGGGCCTATACAATGAGCAGTTCTTC. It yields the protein CASSLGLYNEQFF.

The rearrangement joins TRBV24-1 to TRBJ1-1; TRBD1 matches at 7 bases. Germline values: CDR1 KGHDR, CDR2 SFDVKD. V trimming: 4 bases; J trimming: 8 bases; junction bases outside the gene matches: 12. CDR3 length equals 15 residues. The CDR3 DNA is TGTGCCACCAGTGACCCTCAACAGGGGACGAGCGAAGCTTTCTTT. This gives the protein CATSDPQQGTSEAFF.

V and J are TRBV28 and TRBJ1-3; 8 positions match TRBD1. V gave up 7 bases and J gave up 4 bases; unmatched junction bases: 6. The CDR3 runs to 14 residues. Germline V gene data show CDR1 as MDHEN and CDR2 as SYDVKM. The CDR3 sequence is CASTQQGVGNTIYF. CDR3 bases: TGTGCCAGCACCCAACAGGGGGTAGGAAACACCATATATTTT. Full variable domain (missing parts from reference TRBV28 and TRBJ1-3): DVKVTQSSRYLVKRTGEKVFLECVQDMDHENMFWYRQDPGLGLRLIYFSYDVKMKEKGDIPEGYSVSREKKERFSLILESASTNQTSMYLCASTQQGVGNTIYFGEGSWLTVV.